This TCR beta chain was sequenced during a study of identical twins. Study-wide points: Out-of-frame alpha sequences shared by twins showed excess low generation probability.

Trimming took 6 bases from V and 5 from J, leaving 13 bases between them. The length of the CDR3 is 12 residues. From germline, CDR1 is SQVTM and CDR2 ANQGSEA. Comments on this clonotype: What it binds is unknown.

Through template switching, a universal primer site was introduced, and the cDNA contained unique molecular identifiers. TCRdb reprocessed the 5' RACE reads with MiXCR, giving one entry per CDR3 protein. The sample holds 550,000 to 800,000 distinct CDR3 sequences, about 7.1% seen once. The same sample was also used in a study of yellow fever vaccine responses in identical twins.

The rearrangement links TRBV29-1 to TRBJ1-2, with D possibly TRBD1 on 5 matching bases. The sequence derives from a woman aged 18 to 35 in good health. The sample was PBMCs. This CDR3 is CSVLGGGYGYTF. The CDR3 DNA is TGCAGCGTCCTAGGTGGGGGGTATGGCTACACCTTC.